These 24 T cell receptor beta chains originate from one sample sequenced in a study of T cell changes during pregnancy in multiple sclerosis. TCRdb keeps only in-frame clones here, not all; method: immunoSEQ multiplex PCR. The profile shows 25,000 to 30,000 clones, 85% to 90% of them singletons. Specimen: CD8+ T cells from peripheral blood mononuclear cells, collected before pregnancy. The receptors originated from a female donor with multiple sclerosis, enrolled in a pregnancy study.

V usage is TRBV9 and J usage is TRBJ1-4; possible D gene TRBD1, 5 bases. Deletions cut 0 bases from V and 5 bases from J, with 23 bases between. Germline V CDR1 and CDR2: SGDLS, YYNGEE. The CDR3 totals 19 residues. CDR3 nucleotide sequence: TGTGCCAGCAGCGTAGAGGCAGGGCATTTTCGTAAGGGGAATGAAAAACTGTTTTTT. Translated, it gives CASSVEAGHFRKGNEKLFF.

The V and J genes are TRBV21-1 and TRBJ2-7; TRBD1 is taken as the D call from the table, unchecked against the DNA. TRBV21-1 is a known pseudogene. This CDR3 region has 15 residues. In DNA, the CDR3 is TGTGCCAGCAGCAAATCCGACAGGCCGCCCTACGAGCAGTACTTC. Residues: CASSKSDRPPYEQYF.

This clone was counted a single time. V is TRBV30 and J is TRBJ1-2; no clear D. The CDR3 is 15 amino acids. V dropped 5 bases and J dropped 1 base, with 17 bases sitting between them. Germline CDR1 is GTSNPN and CDR2 is SVGIG (reference sequence). The CDR3 loop reads CAWLEGGINNYGYTF. CDR3 DNA: TGTGCCTGGCTCGAGGGAGGGATTAATAACTATGGCTACACCTTC.

This rearrangement joins TRBV28 to TRBJ1-1; unclear D gene. The CDR3 is 14 amino acids. Germline CDR1 is MDHEN and CDR2 is SYDVKM. Trimming removed 5 bases at V and 1 base at J, with 11 bases between. CDR3 sequence (DNA): TGTGCCAGCAGTCTCCCTGAGGGGAACACTGAAGCTTTCTTT. Translating gives CASSLPEGNTEAFF.

The rearrangement links TRBV18 to TRBJ1-1; D may be TRBD1 (6 bases). CDR3 length: 13 amino acids. The V end was cut by 5 bases, the J end by 4 bases, with 11 bases between. Germline CDR1 is KGHSH and CDR2 is LQKENI. In DNA, the CDR3 is TGTGCCAGCTCAAAGGACAGAGTCACTGAAGCTTTCTTT. It specifies CASSKDRVTEAFF. Full variable domain (missing parts from reference TRBV18 and TRBJ1-1): NAGVMQNPRHLVRRRGQEARLRCSPMKGHSHVYWYRQLPEEGLKFMVYLQKENIIDESGMPKERFSAEFPKEGPSILRIQQVVRGDSAAYFCASSKDRVTEAFFGQGTRLTVV.

CDR3 in amino acids: CASSFHSYGYTF. In nucleotides, the CDR3 is TGTGCCAGCAGTTTCCACAGCTATGGCTACACCTTC. The chain recombines TRBV28 with TRBJ1-2; D not resolved. The germline CDR1 and CDR2 sequences are MDHEN and SYDVKM. The CDR3 has 12 residues. Trimming took off 3 bases at V and 4 bases at J, with 6 bases between the two ends.

This chain connects TRBV2 to TRBJ1-5; TRBD1 is a possible D gene (5 bases). The V and J ends lost 3 bases and 7 bases respectively, with 13 bases between them. The CDR3 contains 14 residues. Germline CDR1 and CDR2: SNHLY and FYNNEI. Written as DNA, the CDR3 is TGTGCCAGCAGTGAGGCAGGGCCCAGGCAGCCCCAGCATTTT. Amino acid sequence: CASSEAGPRQPQHF.

The chain carries TRBV10-3 and TRBJ2-1; TRBD2 is a possible D gene (6 bases). The V and J ends lost 2 bases and 7 bases respectively, with 21 bases between them. Germline V gives CDR1 ENHRY, CDR2 SYGVKD. CDR3 length equals 17 residues. Here the CDR3 reads CAISESIAVGNGNEQFF. CDR3 nucleotide sequence: TGTGCCATCAGTGAGAGTATAGCGGTGGGCAATGGTAATGAGCAGTTCTTC.

The V and J genes are TRBV29-1 and TRBJ1-1, with D possibly TRBD1 on 6 matching bases. From germline, CDR1 is SQVTM and CDR2 ANQGSEA. V was trimmed by 6 bases and J by 10 bases, leaving 21 bases between them. The CDR3 sequence is 13 residues long. The CDR3 sequence: CSVDGQREVGAFF. In nucleotides, the CDR3 is TGCAGCGTGGATGGACAGAGAGAAGTGGGAGCTTTCTTT.

The count of this clone is one. The rearrangement links TRBV27 to TRBJ2-7; possible D gene TRBD1, 6 bases. Germline V gene sequence: CDR1 MNHEY, CDR2 SMNVEV (reference sequence). V lost 6 bases, J lost 0 bases, and 12 bases lay in between. CDR3 size: 14 residues. The CDR3 DNA reads as TGTGCCAGCAGACAGGGCGAAATCTCCTACGAGCAGTACTTC. This sequence encodes CASRQGEISYEQYF.

V and J are TRBV5-5 and TRBJ1-2, with D maybe TRBD1 (5 bases). Trimming took off 0 bases at V and 4 bases at J, with 16 bases between the two ends. The CDR3 is made up of 16 amino acids. CDR1 SGHKS and CDR2 YYEKEE come from the germline V gene (reference sequence). The CDR3 DNA sequence: TGTGCCAGCAGCTTGGGGAGGGGAGGTTGGGGCTATGGCTACACCTTC. It translates to CASSLGRGGWGYGYTF.

In its sample, this clone was seen once. The V and J genes are TRBV5-6 and TRBJ1-4; TRBD1 agrees at 9 bases. V was clipped by 4 bases and J by 8 bases; unmatched bases: 9. The CDR3 sequence is 15 residues long. From germline, CDR1 is SGHDT and CDR2 YYEEEE. The CDR3 region has the DNA TGTGCCAGCAGCCCCGGGACAGGGCTTTTAGAAAAACTGTTTTTT. It codes for CASSPGTGLLEKLFF.

This clone was found once. This chain uses TRBV11-2 with TRBJ2-7, with D unclear. The CDR3 has 11 amino acids. Germline V lookup: CDR1 SGHAT, CDR2 FQNNGV. Deletions cut 5 bases from V and 3 bases from J, with 5 bases between. The CDR3 sequence is CASSHFYEQYF. For the CDR3, the DNA is TGTGCCAGCAGCCACTTCTACGAGCAGTACTTC.

The chain has TRBV9 and TRBJ1-6; D is uncertain. This CDR3 contains 15 residues. The germline V and J ends were trimmed by 8 bases and 0 bases, with 12 bases remaining between them. The germline CDR1 and CDR2 sequences are SGDLS and YYNGEE. CDR3 residues: CASGVESSYNSPLHF. The CDR3 DNA is TGTGCCAGTGGAGTGGAGAGCTCCTATAATTCACCCCTCCACTTT.

This chain uses TRBV7-3 with TRBJ2-1; 8 bases line up with TRBD2. Trimming took 2 bases from V and 4 from J; bases not matched to a gene: 7. Germline V CDR1 and CDR2: SGHTA, FQGTGA. The CDR3 contains 16 residues. The CDR3 bases are TGTGCCAGCAGCTTAGATGCGGGGGGCGCATACAATGAGCAGTTCTTC. Protein sequence: CASSLDAGGAYNEQFF. The whole variable domain, filled in from reference TRBV7-3 and TRBJ2-1, reads GAGVSQTPSNKVTEKGKYVELRCDPISGHTALYWYRQSLGQGPEFLIYFQGTGAADDSGLPNDRFFAVRPEGSVSTLKIQRTERGDSAVYLCASSLDAGGAYNEQFFGPGTRLTVL.

A word on this clone: Other DNA sequences within the sample encode an identical CDR3. The V call is TRBV28, the J call TRBJ2-2, with D possibly TRBD1 on 5 matching bases. Trimming cost V 1 base and J 5 bases, with 8 bases left between them. The CDR3 contains 14 residues. Germline V gene sequence: CDR1 MDHEN, CDR2 SYDVKM. CDR3 region: CASSLLAGTGELFF. The CDR3 nucleotides are TGTGCCAGCAGTTTATTGGCAGGGACCGGGGAGCTGTTTTTT.

Turning to this clone: Mismatch with germline at one junction end may stem from a read error. V and J are TRBV5-4 and TRBJ2-2, with a weak D call TRBD2 (5 bases). In germline, CDR1 is SGHNT, CDR2 YYREEE (reference sequence). The CDR3 length is 14 residues. Here the CDR3 DNA reads TGTGCCAGCAGCTTGGCGAGGGTTACCGGAGAGCTGTTTTTT. It codes for CASSLARVTGELFF.

This clone was detected only a few times. This chain joins TRBV7-9 and TRBJ2-2; 9 bases match TRBD1. V gave up 5 bases and J gave up 2 bases; unmatched junction bases: 6. Germline CDR1 and CDR2: SEHNR and FQNEAQ (reference sequence). This CDR3 is 16 amino acids long. The CDR3 DNA reads TGTGCCAGCAGCACCTGGGACAGGGAAAACACCGGGGAGCTGTTTTTT. Amino acids: CASSTWDRENTGELFF.

The chain employs TRBV27 and TRBJ1-2; the D is unclear. Germline V lookup: CDR1 MNHEY, CDR2 SMNVEV (reference sequence). CDR3 size: 14 residues. V was trimmed by 2 bases and J by 8 bases, leaving 15 bases between them. The DNA of the CDR3 is TGTGCCAGCAGTTTAAGAGGCCCGGCGGGAGGCTACACCTTC. Encoded protein: CASSLRGPAGGYTF.

This clone was seen more than once but under ten times. The genes are TRBV5-4 and TRBJ2-7; 7 bases agree with TRBD2. The CDR3 runs 14 residues. Germline V CDR1 and CDR2: SGHNT, YYREEE (reference sequence). V lost 0 bases, J lost 4 bases, and 4 bases stayed unmatched. The CDR3, as DNA: TGTGCCAGCAGCTTGGTGGGAGGGAGGTACGAGCAGTACTTC. This codes for CASSLVGGRYEQYF.

This clone was seen only once. CDR3 in amino acids: CASSHRDSYNEQFF. The DNA for the CDR3 is TGCGCCAGCAGCCACCGGGACAGCTACAATGAGCAGTTCTTC. The V call is TRBV4-3, the J call TRBJ2-1; 7 nucleotides match TRBD1. Germline assignment: CDR1 LGHNA and CDR2 YSLEER. The CDR3 extends over 14 amino acids. V shed 3 bases, J shed 3 bases, and the junction held 2 bases outside the gene matches.

The chain carries TRBV6-5 and TRBJ1-2, with TRBD1 identical over 9 bases. The CDR3 contains 14 residues. Germline-derived CDR1 and CDR2 are MNHEY and SVGAGI. J was trimmed by 6 bases and V by 5 bases; bases with no gene match: 7. The CDR3 spells CASSHRGRGDGYTF. The CDR3 coding sequence is TGTGCCAGCAGTCACAGGGGGCGCGGAGATGGCTACACCTTC.

This clone appeared a single time. This chain connects TRBV19 to TRBJ2-3; D not resolved. V gave up 3 bases and J gave up 2 bases, with 12 bases separating them. CDR1 is LNHDA, CDR2 SQIVND, per germline (reference sequence). The CDR3 is 15 amino acids. CDR3 DNA: TGTGCCAGTAGTATGGTCCCAACACCCACAGATACGCAGTATTTT. Translation: CASSMVPTPTDTQYF.

This clone was counted between two and nine times. The V call is TRBV13, the J call TRBJ1-6; D might be TRBD1 (5 bases). Germline loops: CDR1 PRHDT, CDR2 FYEKMQ (reference sequence). The V and J ends lost 1 base and 5 bases respectively, with 9 bases between them. The CDR3 is 15 amino acids. CDR3 bases: TGTGCCAGCAGCTTAGCGGCAGGGCATAATTCACCCCTCCACTTT. Translation: CASSLAAGHNSPLHF.